This T cell receptor (beta chain) is drawn from a study of blood T cell repertoires in COVID-19. Method: immunoSEQ multiplex PCR; TCRdb's copy keeps in-frame clones and lacks some. The profile covers about 89,000 clones, with about 83% appearing a single time and around 49% taken by the ten largest. This clone came up once. V shed 6 bases, J shed 11 bases, and the junction held 13 bases outside the gene matches. This CDR3 comprises 15 residues. Germline loops: CDR1 MDHEN, CDR2 SYDVKM. The sequencing input was peripheral blood. This sequence was found in a human donor in a cohort sampled during active COVID-19. The gene calls are TRBV28 and TRBJ1-3, with 10 nucleotides matching TRBD1. CDR3 in DNA: TGTGCCAGCAGCCGACAGGGGGCGGCGTTACGTTCCATATATTTT. Protein sequence: CASSRQGAALRSIYF.